The next 11 T cell receptor beta chains were all read from a single sample in a study of Graves' ophthalmopathy and Graves' hyperthyroidism. From RNA, the CDR3 regions of TCR beta chains were amplified and sequenced. An initial RT-PCR round employing HTBI primers preceded a second-round multiplex PCR. Each CDR3 protein is one row after TCRdb ran MiXCR on the multiplex PCR reads. Of just over 600,000 distinct CDR3 sequences listed, 22% are singletons. The sample taken for sequencing was peripheral blood. The receptors shown here come from a woman aged 18-30 years with stable Graves' hyperthyroidism. Some clones in this sample may be carry-over from other donors' samples.

The table lists this clonotype with many counts. This chain connects TRBV12-3 or TRBV12-4 to TRBJ1-1; D ambiguous. The CDR3 sequence is 12 residues long. Trimming shortened V by 6 bases and J by 1 base, and 6 bases separated the two germline ends. The CDR3 coding sequence is TGTGCCAGCAGATTACCGAACACTGAAGCTTTCTTT. It translates to CASRLPNTEAFF.

This clonotype showed up many times. The rearrangement links TRBV6-4 to TRBJ1-5; the match to TRBD1 covers 9 bases. CDR3 size: 16 residues. The ends lost 2 bases at V and 5 bases at J; junction bases unmatched: 7. Looked up from germline, CDR1 is MRHNA and CDR2 is SNTAGT. The CDR3 is CASSDKGQGEDQPQHF. The CDR3, as DNA: TGTGCCAGCAGTGACAAGGGACAGGGCGAGGATCAGCCCCAGCATTTT.

At least ten counts were recorded for this clonotype. J is TRBJ1-2 and V is TRBV19; 11 bases map to TRBD1. J gave up 6 bases and V 0 bases, and 6 bases lay outside the gene matches. The germline gives CDR1 LNHDA, CDR2 SQIVND (reference sequence). The CDR3 has 16 residues. CDR3 coding DNA: TGTGCCAGTAGTATAGATCTACGGACAGGGGGCAATGGCTACACCTTC. Its protein product is CASSIDLRTGGNGYTF.

The CDR3 DNA reads as TGTGCCAGCAGTTACTCCCGGGCCATTGGCTACACCTTC. Its protein product is CASSYSRAIGYTF. The V and J genes are TRBV6-5 and TRBJ1-2; no reliable D call. The CDR3 has 13 residues. Trimming stripped 0 bases from V and 7 bases from J, with 9 bases between. Germline V CDR1 and CDR2: MNHEY, SVGAGI.

This clonotype has ten or more counts. The chain links TRBV14 to TRBJ2-5; 10 bases are shared with TRBD2. Germline V CDR1 and CDR2: SGHDN, FVKESK. J was trimmed by 2 bases and V by 2 bases; bases with no gene match: 14. The CDR3 contains 19 residues. The CDR3 DNA reads as TGTGCCAGCAGCCAATGGATCCTAGCGGGAGCGGGGGTACAAGAGACCCAGTACTTC. This gives the protein CASSQWILAGAGVQETQYF.

The genes are TRBV25-1 and TRBJ1-1; possible D gene TRBD1, 6 bases. The germline V gene encodes CDR1 MGHDK and CDR2 SYGVNS. V lost 6 bases and J 6 bases, leaving 20 bases between the germline ends. The CDR3 extends over 15 amino acids. The CDR3 bases are TGTGCCAGCAGAGAGAATACAGGGTCGGGCTCTGAAGCTTTCTTT. It yields the protein CASRENTGSGSEAFF.

This clonotype was seen many times. This CDR3 is CASSVASGRAGFQETQYF. CDR3 in DNA: TGTGCCAGCAGCGTAGCGAGCGGGAGGGCAGGCTTCCAAGAGACCCAGTACTTC. The chain joins TRBV9 to TRBJ2-5; 10 bases fit TRBD2. The germline CDR1 and CDR2 sequences are SGDLS and YYNGEE. V shed 0 bases and J 1 base; nucleotides not matched to a gene: 9. The CDR3 loop spans 18 amino acids.

This clonotype was seen ten or more times. This rearrangement joins TRBV20-1 to TRBJ1-6, with D uncertain. CDR1 and CDR2 from the germline V gene are DFQATT and SNEGSKA (reference sequence). Trimming pared 4 bases from V and 11 bases from J, leaving 21 bases between. CDR3 length: 15 residues. The CDR3 region is CSATIPGLLWAPLHF. The CDR3 nucleotides are TGCAGTGCTACAATACCGGGCCTGTTATGGGCACCCCTCCACTTT.

This clonotype was seen a handful of times. The CDR3 DNA is TGTGCCAGTGCGCGGGGGCGAACTGAAGCTTTCTTT. Amino acids: CASARGRTEAFF. The V and J genes are TRBV19 and TRBJ1-1, with a weak D call TRBD1 (6 bases). From germline, CDR1 is LNHDA and CDR2 SQIVND (reference sequence). V gave up 8 bases and J gave up 5 bases, with 12 bases separating them. The CDR3 loop spans 12 amino acids.

This clonotype was counted a few times. V gene TRBV5-1 combines with J gene TRBJ2-5; 8 positions agree with TRBD1. CDR1 and CDR2 (germline): SGHRS, YFSETQ. J lost 4 bases, V lost 2 bases, and 1 base had no gene match. This CDR3 comprises 13 residues. CDR3 region: CASSFDRGETQYF. CDR3 nucleotides: TGCGCCAGCAGCTTCGACAGGGGAGAGACCCAGTACTTC.

This clonotype showed up many times. This sequence joins TRBV29-1 and TRBJ1-1; 7 bases map to TRBD1. V was pared by 5 bases and J by 8 bases, with 8 bases of the junction left unmatched. The CDR3 has 12 residues. Germline V lookup: CDR1 SQVTM, CDR2 ANQGSEA. The CDR3 DNA is TGCAGCGTTAGGACAGGTTTAGGGGAAGCTTTCTTT. It codes for CSVRTGLGEAFF.